This T cell receptor beta chain originates from a study of OX40 agonist ivuxolimab in advanced cancers. Background on the study: One patient with hepatocellular carcinoma and two with cutaneous melanoma, three in all, had partial responses.

Autoimmune disease history or systemic immunosuppression barred patients. TCRdb's copy holds only in-frame clones and misses some; the assay was immunoSEQ multiplex PCR. The sample has around 97,000 clones, under 85% seen once. Turning to this clone: The antigen is unknown.

V was pared by 0 bases and J by 5 bases, with 6 bases of the junction left unmatched. Germline V gives CDR1 MGHRA, CDR2 YSYEKL. The CDR3 contains 15 residues. Study observations and caveats: CD8+ T cells averaged more expanded clones than CD4+. The expanded peripheral T cells' antigen specificity was not determined.

Sequencing used CD4+ or CD8+ T cells sorted from blood, obtained in a trial of the OX40 agonist ivuxolimab. This sequence joins TRBV4-1 and TRBJ2-5; TRBD1 aligns across 7 bases. This sequence was found in an adult with an advanced solid tumor such as melanoma, head and neck, liver or kidney cancer. This chain's CDR3 is CASSQDDRDGETQYF. CDR3 nucleotide sequence: TGCGCCAGCAGCCAAGATGACAGGGATGGTGAGACCCAGTACTTC.